This TCR beta chain was observed in a study of CD8 T cells in Susac syndrome. Reverse transcription of 0.5 to 1 ug RNA was performed with random hexamers. TCR beta CDR3 was amplified by immunoSEQ covering 54 Vbeta and 13 Jbeta. TCRdb recomputed calls from the immunoSEQ multiplex PCR reads with MiXCR, one row per CDR3 protein. The data hold about 120,000 distinct CDR3 sequences, with nearly 95% observed a single time. Study outcomes and limitations: A relatively small number of individuals underwent TCR sequencing and HLA analysis.

TCR beta was sequenced from blood CD8+ and CD4+ T cells. FACS was used to enrich TEMRA cells, whereas the CD8+ and CD4+ T cells were obtained by negative isolation. Concerning this clonotype itself: Its antigen is unknown.

The material sequenced was CD4+ T cells from PBMCs. The source of this sequence is a human donor in good health.

The CDR3: CASWASGTQETQYF. In DNA form, the CDR3 reads TGTGCCAGCTGGGCTAGCGGGACTCAAGAGACCCAGTACTTC. The V and J genes are TRBV12-3 or TRBV12-4 and TRBJ2-5; TRBD2 agrees at 9 bases. V lost 8 bases, J lost 2 bases, and 6 bases stayed unmatched. The CDR3 spans 14 residues.